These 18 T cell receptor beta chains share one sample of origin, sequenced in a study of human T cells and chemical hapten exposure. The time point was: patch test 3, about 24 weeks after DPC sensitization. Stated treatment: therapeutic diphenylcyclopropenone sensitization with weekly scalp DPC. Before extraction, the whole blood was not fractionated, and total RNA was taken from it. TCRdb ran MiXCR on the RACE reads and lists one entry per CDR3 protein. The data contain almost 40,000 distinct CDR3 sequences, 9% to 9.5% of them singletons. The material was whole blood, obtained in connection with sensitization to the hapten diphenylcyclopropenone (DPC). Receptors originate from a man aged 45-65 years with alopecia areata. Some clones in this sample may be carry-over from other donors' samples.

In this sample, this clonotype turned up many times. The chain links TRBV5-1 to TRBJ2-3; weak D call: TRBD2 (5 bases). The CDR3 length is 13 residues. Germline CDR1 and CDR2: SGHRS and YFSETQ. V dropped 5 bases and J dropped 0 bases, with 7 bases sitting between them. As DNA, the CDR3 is TGCGCCAGCAGGAGCGGAAGCACAGATACGCAGTATTTT. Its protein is CASRSGSTDTQYF.

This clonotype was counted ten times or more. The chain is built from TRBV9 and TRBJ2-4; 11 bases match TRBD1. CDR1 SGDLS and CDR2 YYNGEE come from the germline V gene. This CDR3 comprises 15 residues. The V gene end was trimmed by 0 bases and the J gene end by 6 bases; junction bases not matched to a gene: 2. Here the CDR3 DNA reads TGTGCCAGCAGCGTAGAGGGACAGGGGGGAAACATTCAGTACTTC. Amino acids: CASSVEGQGGNIQYF.

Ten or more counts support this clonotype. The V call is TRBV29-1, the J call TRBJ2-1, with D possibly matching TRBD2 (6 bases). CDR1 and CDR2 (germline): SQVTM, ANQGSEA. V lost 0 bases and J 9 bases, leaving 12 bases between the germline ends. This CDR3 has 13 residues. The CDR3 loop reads CSVEDPAGSEQFF. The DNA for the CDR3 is TGCAGCGTTGAAGATCCTGCGGGGAGTGAGCAGTTCTTC.

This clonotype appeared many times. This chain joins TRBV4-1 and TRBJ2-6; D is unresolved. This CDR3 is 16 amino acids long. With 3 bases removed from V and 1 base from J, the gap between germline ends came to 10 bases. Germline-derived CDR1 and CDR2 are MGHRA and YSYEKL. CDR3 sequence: CASSQGSTSGANVLTF. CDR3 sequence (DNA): TGCGCCAGCAGCCAGGGCAGTACGTCTGGGGCCAACGTCCTGACTTTC.

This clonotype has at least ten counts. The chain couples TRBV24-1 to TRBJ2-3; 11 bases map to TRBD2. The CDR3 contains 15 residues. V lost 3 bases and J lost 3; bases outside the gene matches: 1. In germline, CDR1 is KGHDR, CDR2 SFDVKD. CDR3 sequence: CATSDPSGGTDTQYF. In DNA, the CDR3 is TGTGCCACCAGTGATCCTAGCGGGGGGACAGATACGCAGTATTTT.

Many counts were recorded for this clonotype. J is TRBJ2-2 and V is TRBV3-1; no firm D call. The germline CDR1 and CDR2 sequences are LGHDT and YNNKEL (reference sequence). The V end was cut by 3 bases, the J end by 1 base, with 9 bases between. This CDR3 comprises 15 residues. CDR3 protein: CASSHTAKNTGELFF. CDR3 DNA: TGTGCCAGCAGCCATACTGCTAAGAACACCGGGGAGCTGTTTTTT.

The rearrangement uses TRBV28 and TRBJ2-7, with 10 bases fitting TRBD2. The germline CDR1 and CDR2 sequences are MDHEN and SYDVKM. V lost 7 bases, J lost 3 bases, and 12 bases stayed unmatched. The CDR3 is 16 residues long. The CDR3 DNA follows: TGTGCCAGCACTCTTTCCGTTAGCGGGAGGATCTACGAGCAGTACTTC. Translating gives CASTLSVSGRIYEQYF.

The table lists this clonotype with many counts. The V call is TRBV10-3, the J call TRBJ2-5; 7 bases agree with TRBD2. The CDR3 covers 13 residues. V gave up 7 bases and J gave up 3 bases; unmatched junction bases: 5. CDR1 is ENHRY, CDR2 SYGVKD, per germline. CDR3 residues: CAITRELEETQYF. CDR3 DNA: TGTGCCATCACGCGGGAGTTGGAAGAGACCCAGTACTTC.

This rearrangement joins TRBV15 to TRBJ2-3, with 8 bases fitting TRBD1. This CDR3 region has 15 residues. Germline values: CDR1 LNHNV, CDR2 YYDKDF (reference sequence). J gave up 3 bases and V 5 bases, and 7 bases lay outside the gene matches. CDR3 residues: CATSRRQGLTDTQYF. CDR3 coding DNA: TGTGCCACCAGCCGAAGACAGGGGTTAACAGATACGCAGTATTTT.

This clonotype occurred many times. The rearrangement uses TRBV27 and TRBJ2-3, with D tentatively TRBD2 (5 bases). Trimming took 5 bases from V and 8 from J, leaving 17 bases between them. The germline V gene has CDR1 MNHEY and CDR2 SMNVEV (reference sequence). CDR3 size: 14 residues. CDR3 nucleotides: TGTGCCAGCAGTCCCCGGCTGGCGGCGGGTACGCAGTATTTT. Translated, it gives CASSPRLAAGTQYF.

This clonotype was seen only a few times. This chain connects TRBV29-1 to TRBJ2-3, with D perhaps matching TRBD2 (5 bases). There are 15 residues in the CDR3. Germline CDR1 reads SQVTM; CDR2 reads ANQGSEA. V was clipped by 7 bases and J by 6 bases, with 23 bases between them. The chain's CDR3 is CSARGRKVAADTQYF. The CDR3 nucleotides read TGCAGCGCACGGGGAAGAAAAGTCGCGGCGGATACGCAGTATTTT.

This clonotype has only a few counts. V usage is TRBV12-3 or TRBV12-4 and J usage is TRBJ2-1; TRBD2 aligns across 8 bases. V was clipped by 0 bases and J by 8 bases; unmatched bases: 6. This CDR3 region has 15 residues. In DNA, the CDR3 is TGTGCCAGCAGTTTAGCCGGGAGGGCCCTCGATGAGCAGTTCTTC. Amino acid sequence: CASSLAGRALDEQFF.

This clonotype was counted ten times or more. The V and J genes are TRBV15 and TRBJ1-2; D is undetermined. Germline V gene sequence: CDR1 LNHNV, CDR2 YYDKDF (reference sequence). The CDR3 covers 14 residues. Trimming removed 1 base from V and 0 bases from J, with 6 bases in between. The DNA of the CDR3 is TGTGCCACCAGCAGAGGACGGTCTAACTATGGCTACACCTTC. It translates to CATSRGRSNYGYTF.

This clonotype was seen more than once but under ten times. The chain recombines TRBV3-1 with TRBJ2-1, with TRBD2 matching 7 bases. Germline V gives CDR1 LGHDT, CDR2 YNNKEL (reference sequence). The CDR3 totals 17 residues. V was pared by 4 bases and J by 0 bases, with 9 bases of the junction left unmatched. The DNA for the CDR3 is TGTGCCAGCAGCCTTATGGCAGGCGGGAGCTCCTACAATGAGCAGTTCTTC. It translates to CASSLMAGGSSYNEQFF.

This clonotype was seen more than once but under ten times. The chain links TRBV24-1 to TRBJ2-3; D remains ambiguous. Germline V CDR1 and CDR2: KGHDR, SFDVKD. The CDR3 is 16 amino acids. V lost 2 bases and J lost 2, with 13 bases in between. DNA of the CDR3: TGTGCCACCAGTGATTCCCACTACCGACCCACAGATACGCAGTATTTT. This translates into CATSDSHYRPTDTQYF.

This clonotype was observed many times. CDR3 in DNA: TGTGCCACCAGTGATTTGCGGACCCGCTCGACGGTCGAGACCCAGTACTTC. It translates to CATSDLRTRSTVETQYF. The chain joins TRBV24-1 to TRBJ2-5; no firm D call. The germline gives CDR1 KGHDR, CDR2 SFDVKD. Trimming cost V 0 bases and J 5 bases, with 18 bases left between them. This CDR3 contains 17 residues.

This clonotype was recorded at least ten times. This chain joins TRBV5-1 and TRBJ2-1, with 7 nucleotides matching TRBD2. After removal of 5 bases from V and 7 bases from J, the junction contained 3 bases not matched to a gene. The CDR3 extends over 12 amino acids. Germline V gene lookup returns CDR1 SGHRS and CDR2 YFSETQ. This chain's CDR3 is CASRREGNEQFF. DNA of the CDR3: TGCGCCAGCAGAAGGGAGGGGAATGAGCAGTTCTTC.

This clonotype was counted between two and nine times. This CDR3 reads CSVSSGANVLTF. The CDR3 bases are TGCAGCGTTAGCTCTGGGGCCAACGTCCTGACTTTC. V and J are TRBV29-1 and TRBJ2-6; D gene unclear. The CDR3 totals 12 residues. In germline, CDR1 is SQVTM, CDR2 ANQGSEA. Trimming cost V 5 bases and J 0 bases, with 2 bases left between them.